The clone carrying this T cell receptor beta chain showed up just a few times. Residents of about two dozen US areas, aged roughly 18 to 89 years, made up the participants. Cohort 3 recovery required two negative PCRs, clearance, or symptom resolution. The junction had 11 bases not matched to a gene; V was cut back by 3 bases and J by 0 bases. Germline values: CDR1 SGHNT, CDR2 YYREEE (reference sequence). The CDR3 sequence is 17 residues long. The data were obtained in a study of blood T cell repertoires in COVID-19. Whole-study context: PBMCs, B-cell-depleted T cells, or T cells provided the cDNA or gDNA that made up the material.

Per the study methods: Researchers report that nucleated cell counts were estimated from reference gene primer amplification. TCRdb's copy holds only in-frame clones and misses some; the assay was immunoSEQ multiplex PCR. Clone size and the V and J calls come from that table; the DNA yielded D and trimming. The sample has about 170,000 clones; about nine tenths are singletons. The chain combines TRBV5-4 with TRBJ1-1; 7 bases line up with TRBD1. Source material: PBMCs or T cells enriched from blood (not recorded which). The sequence derives from a woman younger than 30 who had recovered from COVID-19. CDR3 sequence: CASSSPPGQLMNTEAFF. The CDR3 coding sequence is TGTGCCAGCAGCTCGCCCCCGGGACAGCTCATGAACACTGAAGCTTTCTTT.